This T cell receptor beta chain was obtained from a study of cytomegalovirus exposure and HLA in healthy donors. The PCR was carried out with 60 Vbeta primers and 13 Jbeta primers. This table comes from immunoSEQ multiplex PCR, and its TCRdb copy is limited to in-frame clones, with some not included. In the table there are 140,000 to 150,000 clones, over 75% of which are singletons. Germline values: CDR1 LNHDA, CDR2 SQIVND (reference sequence). V dropped 2 bases and J dropped 4 bases, with 12 bases sitting between them. This CDR3 spans 15 amino acids. What was sequenced was PBMCs. This TCR was recovered from a woman under 40 in good health and CMV-seronegative. The gene calls are TRBV19 and TRBJ2-1, with a tentative D call TRBD1 (6 bases). CDR3 in DNA: TGTGCCAGTAGTATAAGCAGGGGCTGGTACAATGAGCAGTTCTTC. Amino acids: CASSISRGWYNEQFF.